The 18 T cell receptor beta chains listed next were all sequenced from one sample in a study of vaccination effects on CD4 cells after COVID-19. For these TCRs, the target antigens are not known. Antigen-specific CD4+ T cells were first expanded with viral peptide pools by the ViraFEST assay and only then sequenced. The culture ran for nine to eleven days, and then CD4+ T cells were isolated. The person had PCR-confirmed SARS-CoV-2 infection between March and December 2020. The repertoire was sequenced with immunoSEQ multiplex PCR; TCRdb's copy has only in-frame clones and lacks some. Here the sample spans tens of thousands of clones, around 76% being singletons. Sequenced here: CD4+ T cells from PBMCs cultured with HIV peptides, sampled before COVID-19 vaccination. Subset meaning: HIV-1 Nef peptide pool negative control/reference culture. The receptors come from a human donor who had a prior SARS-CoV-2 infection.

The chain combines TRBV3-1 (or the pseudogene TRBV3-2) with TRBJ2-7; D is tentatively TRBD1 or TRBD2 (5 bases each). The CDR3 has 14 residues. The V gene's germline CDR1 is LGHDT and CDR2 YNNKEL (reference sequence). Trimming took off 8 bases at V and 9 bases at J, with 23 bases between the two ends. The chain's CDR3 is CASGYRDLARVQYF. The CDR3 coding sequence is TGTGCCAGCGGGTACCGGGACCTGGCTAGGGTGCAGTACTTC.

The chain recombines TRBV4-2 with TRBJ2-3; D not resolved. Germline V lookup: CDR1 LGHNA, CDR2 YNFKEQ. V lost 4 bases to trimming and J lost 1 base, with 18 bases between them. The CDR3 is 17 residues long. Written as DNA, the CDR3 is TGTGCCAGCAGCCGAGCCTTTTTGCCAACTCGCACAGATACGCAGTATTTT. Translation gives CASSRAFLPTRTDTQYF.

This clone was recorded once. This sequence joins TRBV7-2 and TRBJ2-2; D may correspond to TRBD1 or TRBD2 (6 bases each). CDR1 is SGHTA, CDR2 FQGNSA, per germline. Trimming left V 1 base short and J 11 bases short, with 17 bases between. This CDR3 is built from 15 residues. The CDR3 region has the DNA TGTGCCAGCAGCTTAGTGGCCGCGGGACAAATAGAGCTGTTTTTT. Encoded protein: CASSLVAAGQIELFF. Full variable domain (missing parts from reference TRBV7-2 and TRBJ2-2): GAGVSQSPSNKVTEKGKDVELRCDPISGHTALYWYRQSLGQGLEFLIYFQGNSAPDKSGLPSDRFSAERTGGSVSTLTIQRTQQEDSAVYLCASSLVAAGQIELFFGEGSRLTVL.

This clone appeared a few times. The chain uses TRBV11-3 and TRBJ1-4, with D hard to call. Germline lookup yields CDR1 SGHNT and CDR2 YENEEA. Trimming removed 3 bases from V and 0 bases from J, with 11 bases in between. The CDR3 covers 16 residues. In nucleotides, the CDR3 is TGTGCCAGCAGCTTTTATTCACCCCCAACTAATGAAAAACTGTTTTTT. The encoded protein is CASSFYSPPTNEKLFF.

CDR3 residues: CASGDRRQPQHF. CDR3 nucleotides: TGTGCCAGTGGGGACAGGAGGCAGCCCCAGCATTTT. This chain uses TRBV19 with TRBJ1-5, with 8 bases fitting TRBD1. The V gene end was trimmed by 8 bases and the J gene end by 7 bases; junction bases not matched to a gene: 4. The CDR3 consists of 12 residues. Germline lookup yields CDR1 LNHDA and CDR2 SQIVND (reference sequence).

The chain has TRBV19 and TRBJ1-1; D uncertain. CDR1 and CDR2 from the germline V gene are LNHDA and SQIVND (reference sequence). The V and J ends lost 7 bases and 2 bases respectively, with 17 bases between them. This CDR3 spans 15 amino acids. In nucleotides, the CDR3 is TGTGCCAGTACCCGGTTGGATATCCTCAACACTGAAGCTTTCTTT. The encoded protein is CASTRLDILNTEAFF.

This clone has a single count. The rearrangement uses TRBV5-1 and TRBJ2-7, with D possibly TRBD1 on 6 matching bases. V shed 2 bases and J shed 3 bases, with 18 bases lying between them. The CDR3 covers 16 residues. Germline-derived CDR1 and CDR2 are SGHRS and YFSETQ. This CDR3 is CASSLPTSRDIYEQYF. The DNA of the CDR3 is TGCGCCAGCAGCTTACCGACGTCCCGGGACATCTACGAGCAGTACTTC.

The V call is TRBV5-6, the J call TRBJ2-2, with 10 nucleotides matching TRBD1. The CDR3 covers 16 residues. CDR1 SGHDT and CDR2 YYEEEE come from the germline V gene. Germline trimming cut 5 bases from V and 8 bases from J; bases unmatched to any gene: 12. The CDR3 DNA follows: TGTGCCAGCAGTCGCGGGACAGGGGCCCGGTCGGGGGAGCTGTTTTTT. It specifies CASSRGTGARSGELFF.

This clone turned up a few times. The chain carries TRBV27 and TRBJ2-7; D uncertain. This CDR3 spans 16 amino acids. Germline V gene data show CDR1 as MNHEY and CDR2 as SMNVEV (reference sequence). V shed 0 bases and J shed 2 bases, with 14 bases lying between them. The CDR3 DNA follows: TGTGCCAGCAGTTTATCGATAGGTACTGCAACCTACGAGCAGTACTTC. It encodes CASSLSIGTATYEQYF.

The rearrangement uses TRBV18 and TRBJ1-6, with D possibly matching TRBD1 (5 bases). Germline lookup yields CDR1 KGHSH and CDR2 LQKENI. The CDR3 length is 15 residues. Trimming stripped 3 bases from V and 11 bases from J, with 17 bases between. Here the CDR3 reads CASSPDRRALAPLHF. The CDR3 DNA reads as TGTGCCAGCTCACCGGATCGCAGGGCATTGGCACCCCTCCACTTT.

The chain employs TRBV4-1 and TRBJ2-4; 13 nucleotides line up with TRBD2. The CDR3 runs 18 residues. The V segment lost 1 base and the J segment 0 bases; nucleotides outside the gene matches: 3. In germline, CDR1 is MGHRA, CDR2 YSYEKL. The CDR3 sequence: CASSQGGLAGLAKNIQYF. DNA of the CDR3: TGCGCCAGCAGCCAAGGGGGACTAGCGGGACTAGCCAAAAACATTCAGTACTTC.

In regard to this clone: Relative to the germline gene, one junction end is altered; a read error may explain this. The rearrangement joins TRBV5-1 to TRBJ2-2; D ambiguous. The CDR3 is 16 residues long. CDR1 is SGHRS, CDR2 YFSETQ, per germline. The CDR3 loop is CASNLGIGWLAGELFF. CDR3 sequence (DNA): TGCGCCAGCAACTTGGGGATAGGGTGGCTCGCCGGGGAGCTGTTTTTT. Full variable domain (rest looked up from reference TRBV5-1 and TRBJ2-2): KAGVTQTPRYLIKTRGQQVTLSCSPISGHRSVSWYQQTPGQGLQFLFEYFSETQRNKGNFPGRFSGRQFSNSRSEMNVSTLELGDSALYLCASNLGIGWLAGELFFGEGSRLTVL.

The chain recombines TRBV5-4 with TRBJ2-3; D call uncertain. The CDR3 totals 16 residues. Between the trimmed V and J ends, which lost 3 bases and 1 base, there was a span of 15 bases. The germline V gene encodes CDR1 SGHNT and CDR2 YYREEE (reference sequence). As DNA, the CDR3 is TGTGCCAGCAGCTCAAAGCTCGGTAGCCGCACAGATACGCAGTATTTT. It specifies CASSSKLGSRTDTQYF. The entire variable domain, with the rest obtained from reference TRBV5-4 and TRBJ2-3, is as follows: ETGVTQSPTHLIKTRGQQVTLRCSSQSGHNTVSWYQQALGQGPQFIFQYYREEENGRGNFPPRFSGLQFPNYSSELNVNALELDDSALYLCASSSKLGSRTDTQYFGPGTRLTVL.

This chain connects TRBV5-1 to TRBJ2-3, with 12 bases that match TRBD2. CDR1 SGHRS and CDR2 YFSETQ come from the germline V gene. V trimming: 4 bases; J trimming: 4 bases; junction bases outside the gene matches: 1. The CDR3 totals 14 residues. The CDR3 protein is CASSRLAGADTQYF. The CDR3 DNA is TGCGCCAGCAGCCGACTAGCGGGAGCAGATACGCAGTATTTT. Variable domain in full (rest from reference TRBV5-1 and TRBJ2-3): KAGVTQTPRYLIKTRGQQVTLSCSPISGHRSVSWYQQTPGQGLQFLFEYFSETQRNKGNFPGRFSGRQFSNSRSEMNVSTLELGDSALYLCASSRLAGADTQYFGPGTRLTVL.

The chain joins TRBV9 to TRBJ1-3, with a tentative D call TRBD1 (5 bases). Trimming took 3 bases from V and 2 from J, leaving 9 bases between them. There are 14 residues in the CDR3. CDR1 SGDLS and CDR2 YYNGEE come from the germline V gene. CDR3 sequence: CASSAARAGNTIYF. CDR3 DNA: TGTGCCAGCAGCGCCGCCAGGGCTGGAAACACCATATATTTT.

This clone was seen a single time. This rearrangement joins TRBV6-2 or TRBV6-3 to TRBJ2-1; 8 positions agree with TRBD2. With V trimmed by 4 bases and J by 2 bases, 10 bases remained unmatched. The CDR3 totals 17 residues. The germline V gene has CDR1 MNHEY and CDR2 SVGEGT. The CDR3 region has the DNA TGTGCCAGCAGTTTACTACTAGCGGCACCAACCTACAATGAGCAGTTCTTC. This encodes CASSLLLAAPTYNEQFF.

The V gene is TRBV11-2, the J gene TRBJ2-5; D could derive from TRBD1 or TRBD2 (5 bases each). V was pared by 4 bases and J by 1 base, with 10 bases between. Looked up from germline, CDR1 is SGHAT and CDR2 is FQNNGV. CDR3 size: 14 residues. DNA of the CDR3: TGTGCCAGCAGCTCCCGAGGGGTCCAAGAGACCCAGTACTTC. This translates into CASSSRGVQETQYF.

This chain connects TRBV28 to TRBJ1-2; a weak D match, TRBD1 (5 bases). The germline CDR1 and CDR2 sequences are MDHEN and SYDVKM. Trimming left V 10 bases short and J 4 bases short, with 13 bases between. The CDR3 totals 12 residues. CDR3 nucleotides: TGTGCCACTGGGGACGAGACCTATGGCTACACCTTC. It is translated as CATGDETYGYTF.